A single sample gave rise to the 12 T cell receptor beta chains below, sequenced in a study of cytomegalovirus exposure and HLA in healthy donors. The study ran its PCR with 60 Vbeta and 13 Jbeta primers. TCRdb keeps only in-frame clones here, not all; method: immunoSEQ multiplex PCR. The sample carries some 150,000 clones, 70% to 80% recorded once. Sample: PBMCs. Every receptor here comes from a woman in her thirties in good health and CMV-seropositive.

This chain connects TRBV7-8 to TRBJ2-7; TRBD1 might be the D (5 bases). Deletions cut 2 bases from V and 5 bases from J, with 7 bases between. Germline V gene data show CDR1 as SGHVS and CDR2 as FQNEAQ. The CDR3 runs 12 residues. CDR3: CASSLKGDEQYF. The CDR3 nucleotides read TGTGCCAGCAGCTTAAAAGGGGACGAGCAGTACTTC.

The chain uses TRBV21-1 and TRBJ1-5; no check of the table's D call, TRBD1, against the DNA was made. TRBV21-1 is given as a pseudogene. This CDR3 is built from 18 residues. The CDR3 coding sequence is TGTGCCAGCAGCTGCTACCGGGACAGGGGGCTTTGCAATCAGCCCCAGCATTTT. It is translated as CASSCYRDRGLCNQPQHF.

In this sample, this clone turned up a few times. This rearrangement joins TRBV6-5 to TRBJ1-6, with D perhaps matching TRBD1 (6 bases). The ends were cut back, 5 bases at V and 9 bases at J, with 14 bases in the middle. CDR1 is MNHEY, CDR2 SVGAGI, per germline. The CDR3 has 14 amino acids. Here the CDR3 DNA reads TGTGCCAGCAGTGAAGAAGAGGACAGTTCACCCCTCCACTTT. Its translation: CASSEEEDSSPLHF.

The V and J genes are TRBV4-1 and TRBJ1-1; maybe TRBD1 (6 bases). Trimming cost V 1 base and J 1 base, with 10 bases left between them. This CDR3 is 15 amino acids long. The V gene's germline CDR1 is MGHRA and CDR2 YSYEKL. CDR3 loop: CASSQVEGENTEAFF. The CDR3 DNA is TGCGCCAGCAGCCAAGTTGAGGGGGAGAACACTGAAGCTTTCTTT.

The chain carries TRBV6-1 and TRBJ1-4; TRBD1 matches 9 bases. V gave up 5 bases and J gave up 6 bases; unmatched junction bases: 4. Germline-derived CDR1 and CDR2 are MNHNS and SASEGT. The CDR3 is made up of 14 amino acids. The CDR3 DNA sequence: TGTGCCAGCAGTCGGGACAGGGCTGATGAAAAACTGTTTTTT. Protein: CASSRDRADEKLFF.

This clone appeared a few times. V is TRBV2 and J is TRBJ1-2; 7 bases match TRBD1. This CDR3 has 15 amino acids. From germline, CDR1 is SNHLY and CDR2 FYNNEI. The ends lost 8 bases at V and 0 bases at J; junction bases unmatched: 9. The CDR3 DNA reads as TGTGCCAGCGCCGGACAGGCCCGCCCTAACTATGGCTACACCTTC. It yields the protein CASAGQARPNYGYTF. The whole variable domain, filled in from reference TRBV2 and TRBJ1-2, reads EPEVTQTPSHQVTQMGQEVILRCVPISNHLYFYWYRQILGQKVEFLVSFYNNEISEKSEIFDDQFSVERPDGSNFTLKIRSTKLEDSAMYFCASAGQARPNYGYTFGSGTRLTVV.

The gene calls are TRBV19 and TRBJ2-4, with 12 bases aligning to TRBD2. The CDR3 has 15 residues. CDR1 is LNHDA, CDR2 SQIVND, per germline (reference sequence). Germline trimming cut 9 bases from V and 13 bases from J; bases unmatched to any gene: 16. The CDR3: CASLPASGRASKQYF. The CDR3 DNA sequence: TGTGCCAGCCTCCCGGCTAGCGGGAGGGCCTCGAAACAGTACTTC.

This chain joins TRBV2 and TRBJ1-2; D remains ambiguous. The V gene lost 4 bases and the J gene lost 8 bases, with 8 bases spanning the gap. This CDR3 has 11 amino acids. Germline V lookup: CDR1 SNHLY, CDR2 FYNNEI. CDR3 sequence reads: CASSANRGYTF. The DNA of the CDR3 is TGTGCCAGCAGTGCTAACAGAGGCTACACCTTC. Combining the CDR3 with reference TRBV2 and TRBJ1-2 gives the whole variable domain EPEVTQTPSHQVTQMGQEVILRCVPISNHLYFYWYRQILGQKVEFLVSFYNNEISEKSEIFDDQFSVERPDGSNFTLKIRSTKLEDSAMYFCASSANRGYTFGSGTRLTVV.

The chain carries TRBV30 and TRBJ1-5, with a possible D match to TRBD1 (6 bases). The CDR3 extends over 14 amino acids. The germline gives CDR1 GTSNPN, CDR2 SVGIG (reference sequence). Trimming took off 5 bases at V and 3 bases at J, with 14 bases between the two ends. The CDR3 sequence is CAWGGQYPNQPQHF. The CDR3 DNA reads TGTGCCTGGGGTGGACAGTATCCCAATCAGCCCCAGCATTTT.

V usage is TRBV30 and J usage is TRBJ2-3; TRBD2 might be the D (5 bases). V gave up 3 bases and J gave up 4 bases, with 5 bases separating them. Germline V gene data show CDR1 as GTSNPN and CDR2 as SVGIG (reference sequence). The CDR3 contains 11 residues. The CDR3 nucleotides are TGTGCCTGGAGCGGGGCAGATACGCAGTATTTT. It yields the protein CAWSGADTQYF.

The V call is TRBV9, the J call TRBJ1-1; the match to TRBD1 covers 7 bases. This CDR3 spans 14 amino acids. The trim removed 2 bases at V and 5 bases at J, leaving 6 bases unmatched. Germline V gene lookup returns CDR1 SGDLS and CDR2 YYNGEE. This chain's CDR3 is CASSVDRVETEAFF. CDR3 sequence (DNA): TGTGCCAGCAGCGTCGACAGGGTAGAAACTGAAGCTTTCTTT.

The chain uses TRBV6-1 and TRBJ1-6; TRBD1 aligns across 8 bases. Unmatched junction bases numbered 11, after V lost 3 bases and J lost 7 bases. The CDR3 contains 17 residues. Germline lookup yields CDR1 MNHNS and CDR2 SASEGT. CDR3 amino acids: CASSDPGQGQLNSPLHF. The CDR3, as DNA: TGTGCCAGCAGTGACCCCGGACAGGGCCAACTAAATTCACCCCTCCACTTT.